Below, 16 T cell receptor beta chains from the same sample are listed, as sequenced in a study of T cell responses to AZD1222 COVID-19 vaccine. Generated by immunoSEQ multiplex PCR, the TCRdb table keeps only in-frame clones and is missing some. The data hold 80,000 to 100,000 clones, with roughly 88% observed a single time. The sequencing used peripheral blood, collected on day 0 of AZD1222 vaccination. Source of these receptors: an adult in good health.

The chain carries TRBV19 and TRBJ1-1, with 8 bases aligning to TRBD1. CDR3 length: 15 residues. After removal of 8 bases from V and 0 bases from J, the junction contained 8 bases not matched to a gene. CDR1 and CDR2 from the germline V gene are LNHDA and SQIVND (reference sequence). CDR3 protein: CASSTGDRVNTEAFF. As DNA, the CDR3 is TGTGCCAGTTCGACAGGGGATCGGGTGAACACTGAAGCTTTCTTT.

This clone was detected only once. V gene TRBV9 combines with J gene TRBJ2-7, with 9 bases identical to TRBD1. There are 14 residues in the CDR3. Losses at the gene ends were 2 bases for V and 4 bases for J; bases not matched to a gene: 4. Germline assignment: CDR1 SGDLS and CDR2 YYNGEE. The CDR3 loop is CASSVRDRDYEQYF. As DNA, the CDR3 is TGTGCCAGCAGCGTCCGGGACAGGGATTACGAGCAGTACTTC.

This clone occurred once. The CDR3 region has the DNA TGTGCCAGCTCACCACAAGCGAACACTGAAGCTTTCTTT. Residues: CASSPQANTEAFF. This chain links TRBV18 with TRBJ1-1; no definite D call. The CDR3 covers 13 residues. Deletions cut 1 base from V and 1 base from J, with 4 bases between. Germline CDR1 reads KGHSH; CDR2 reads LQKENI.

The V gene is TRBV18, the J gene TRBJ1-2; D is unresolved. V lost 3 bases, J lost 3 bases, and 11 bases lay in between. Germline CDR1 reads KGHSH; CDR2 reads LQKENI. CDR3 length: 14 residues. The CDR3 coding sequence is TGTGCCAGCTCACCCTCCATTGGATACTATGGCTACACCTTC. Its protein product is CASSPSIGYYGYTF.

This clone is a singleton in its sample. This chain uses TRBV28 with TRBJ2-2, with D possibly matching TRBD2 (6 bases). Trimming pared 2 bases from V and 5 bases from J, leaving 12 bases between. The CDR3 totals 15 residues. Germline CDR1 reads MDHEN; CDR2 reads SYDVKM. In DNA form, the CDR3 reads TGTGCCAGCAGTTTAGGCGGGGTACAAACCGGGGAGCTGTTTTTT. As protein: CASSLGGVQTGELFF.

This clone was observed a single time. V is TRBV9 and J is TRBJ2-7; TRBD1 matches 8 bases. This CDR3 contains 17 residues. Germline assignment: CDR1 SGDLS and CDR2 YYNGEE. Trimming removed 5 bases from V and 3 bases from J; junction bases left unmatched: 16. The CDR3 bases are TGTGCCAGCAGTGCAACCGGGACAGGAGACACCTACTACGAGCAGTACTTC. Translated: CASSATGTGDTYYEQYF.

This clone was seen just once. The gene calls are TRBV6-5 and TRBJ1-1; D unclear. V lost 2 bases to trimming and J lost 4 bases, with 14 bases between them. The CDR3 spans 15 residues. CDR1 is MNHEY, CDR2 SVGAGI, per germline. The CDR3 sequence is CASSYQPVRGTEAFF. The DNA of the CDR3 is TGTGCCAGCAGTTACCAGCCAGTCCGGGGCACTGAAGCTTTCTTT.

This sequence joins TRBV2 and TRBJ1-2, with TRBD1 matching 9 bases. The germline CDR1 and CDR2 sequences are SNHLY and FYNNEI. The trim removed 10 bases at V and 2 bases at J, leaving 14 bases unmatched. This CDR3 has 16 residues. The CDR3, as DNA: TGTGCCAACAGAGGGGGACAGGGAGCCTCGAACTATGGCTACACCTTC. Its protein product is CANRGGQGASNYGYTF.

This clone came up a few times. The chain joins TRBV30 to TRBJ1-1; 9 nucleotides match TRBD1. This CDR3 has 15 residues. Germline V gives CDR1 GTSNPN, CDR2 SVGIG (reference sequence). Unmatched junction bases numbered 11, after V lost 2 bases and J lost 7 bases. The CDR3 region has the DNA TGTGCCTGGAGTCCACCACAGGGGGCGCTTATTGAAGCTTTCTTT. Its protein is CAWSPPQGALIEAFF.

This clone was detected only once. This chain links TRBV28 with TRBJ1-5; TRBD1 matches at 9 bases. After removal of 5 bases from V and 0 bases from J, the junction contained 2 bases not matched to a gene. In germline, CDR1 is MDHEN, CDR2 SYDVKM. The CDR3 is 15 residues long. Here the CDR3 DNA reads TGTGCCAGCAGTCTGGGACAGGGTAGCAATCAGCCCCAGCATTTT. This encodes CASSLGQGSNQPQHF.

CDR3 nucleotides: TGTGCCAGCAGCCAAGGAAAGAGACGAAACGAGCAGTACTTC. Its translation is CASSQGKRRNEQYF. The chain uses TRBV3-1 (or the pseudogene TRBV3-2) and TRBJ2-7; no clear D. The germline V gene encodes CDR1 LGHDT and CDR2 YNNKEL (reference sequence). V dropped 1 base and J dropped 5 bases, with 12 bases sitting between them. The CDR3 length is 14 residues.

The V call is TRBV13, the J call TRBJ2-7; maybe TRBD1 (5 bases). The CDR3 consists of 14 residues. Per the germline V gene, CDR1 is PRHDT and CDR2 is FYEKMQ (reference sequence). With 6 bases removed from V and 2 bases from J, the gap between germline ends came to 14 bases. As DNA, the CDR3 is TGTGCCAGCAGTCTTGGGGCGTCTACCTACGAGCAGTACTTC. As protein: CASSLGASTYEQYF.

This chain uses TRBV9 with TRBJ1-2; 7 nucleotides line up with TRBD1. V dropped 0 bases and J dropped 3; count of bases not matched to a gene: 8. The CDR3 is 16 amino acids. Germline CDR1 and CDR2: SGDLS and YYNGEE. The CDR3 spells CASSVALSGTDYGYTF. CDR3 nucleotides: TGTGCCAGCAGCGTAGCTCTATCCGGGACAGACTATGGCTACACCTTC.

The J gene is TRBJ1-1, the V gene TRBV2; the match to TRBD1 covers 7 bases. CDR1 and CDR2 from the germline V gene are SNHLY and FYNNEI. This CDR3 region has 13 residues. J gave up 1 base and V 5 bases, and 1 base lay outside the gene matches. The CDR3 reads CASSRDRNTEAFF. In DNA, the CDR3 is TGTGCCAGCAGTAGGGACAGGAACACTGAAGCTTTCTTT.

The rearrangement uses TRBV6-2 or TRBV6-3 and TRBJ2-7; 11 positions agree with TRBD1. V trimming: 1 base; J trimming: 2 bases; junction bases outside the gene matches: 4. The CDR3 length is 16 residues. Germline V lookup: CDR1 MNHEY, CDR2 SVGEGT. The CDR3: CASSYFGQGATYEQYF. The CDR3 nucleotides are TGTGCCAGCAGTTACTTCGGACAGGGGGCAACCTACGAGCAGTACTTC.

The V and J genes are TRBV18 and TRBJ2-1; 11 bases align to TRBD2. The CDR3 length is 14 residues. Germline CDR1 KGHSH, CDR2 LQKENI. After removal of 3 bases from V and 8 bases from J, the junction contained 3 bases not matched to a gene. For the CDR3, the DNA is TGTGCCAGCTCACCTAGCGGGGGGGCGGATGAGCAGTTCTTC. Amino acid sequence: CASSPSGGADEQFF.